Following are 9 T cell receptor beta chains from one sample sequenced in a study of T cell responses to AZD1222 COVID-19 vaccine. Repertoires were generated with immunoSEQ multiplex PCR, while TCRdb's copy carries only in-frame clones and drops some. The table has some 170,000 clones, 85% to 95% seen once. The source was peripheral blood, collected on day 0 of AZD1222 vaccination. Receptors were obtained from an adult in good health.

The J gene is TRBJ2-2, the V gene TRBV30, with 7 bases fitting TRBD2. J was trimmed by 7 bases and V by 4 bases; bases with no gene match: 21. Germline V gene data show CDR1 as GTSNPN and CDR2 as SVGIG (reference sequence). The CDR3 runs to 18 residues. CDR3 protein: CAWTRGEGPVLFGGELFF. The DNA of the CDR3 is TGTGCCTGGACCCGAGGGGAGGGGCCCGTCCTTTTTGGCGGGGAGCTGTTTTTT. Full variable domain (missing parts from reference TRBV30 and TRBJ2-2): SQTIHQWPATLVQPVGSPLSLECTVEGTSNPNLYWYRQAAGRGLQLLFYSVGIGQISSEVPQNLSASRPQDRQFILSSKKLLLSDSGFYLCAWTRGEGPVLFGGELFFGEGSRLTVL.

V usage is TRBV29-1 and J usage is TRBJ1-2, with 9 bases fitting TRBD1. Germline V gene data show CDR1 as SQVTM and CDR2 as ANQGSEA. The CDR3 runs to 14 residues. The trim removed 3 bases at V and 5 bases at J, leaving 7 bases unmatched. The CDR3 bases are TGCAGCGTTGATTTTGGGACAGGGTATTATGGCTACACCTTC. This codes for CSVDFGTGYYGYTF.

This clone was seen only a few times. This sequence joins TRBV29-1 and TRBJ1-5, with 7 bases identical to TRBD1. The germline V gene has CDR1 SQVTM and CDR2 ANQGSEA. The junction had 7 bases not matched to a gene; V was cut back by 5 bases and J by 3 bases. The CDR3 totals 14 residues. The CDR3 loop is CSVTQGSYNQPQHF. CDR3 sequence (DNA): TGCAGCGTTACACAGGGGTCCTACAATCAGCCCCAGCATTTT.

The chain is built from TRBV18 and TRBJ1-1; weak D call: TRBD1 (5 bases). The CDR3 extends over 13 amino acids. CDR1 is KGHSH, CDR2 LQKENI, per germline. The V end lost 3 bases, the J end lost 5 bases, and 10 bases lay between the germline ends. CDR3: CASSPGRLTEAFF. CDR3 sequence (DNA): TGTGCCAGCTCACCGGGACGTTTGACTGAAGCTTTCTTT.

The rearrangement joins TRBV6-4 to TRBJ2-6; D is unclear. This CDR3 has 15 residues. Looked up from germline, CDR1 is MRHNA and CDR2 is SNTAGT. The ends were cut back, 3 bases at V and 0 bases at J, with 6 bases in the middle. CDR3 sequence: CASSEGISGANVLTF. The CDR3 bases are TGTGCCAGCAGTGAAGGGATCTCTGGGGCCAACGTCCTGACTTTC.

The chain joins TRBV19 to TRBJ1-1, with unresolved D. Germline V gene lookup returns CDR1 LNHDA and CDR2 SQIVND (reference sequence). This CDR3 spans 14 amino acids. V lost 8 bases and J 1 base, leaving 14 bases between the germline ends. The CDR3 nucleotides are TGTGCCAGTCAGACCCGGAAGGGGAACACTGAAGCTTTCTTT. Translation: CASQTRKGNTEAFF.

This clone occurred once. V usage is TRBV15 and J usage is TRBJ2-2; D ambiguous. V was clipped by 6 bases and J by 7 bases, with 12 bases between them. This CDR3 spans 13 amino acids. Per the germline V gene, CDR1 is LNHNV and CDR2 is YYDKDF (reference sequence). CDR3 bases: TGTGCCACCAGAATCGCCGGTGGCGGGGAGCTGTTTTTT. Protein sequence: CATRIAGGGELFF.

CDR3 sequence (DNA): TGCGCCAGCAGCCAAGAAGAGGAGGCTGTCACAGATACGCAGTATTTT. Residues: CASSQEEEAVTDTQYF. The V gene is TRBV4-1, the J gene TRBJ2-3; a weak D match, TRBD2 (5 bases). V dropped 0 bases and J dropped 2 bases, with 12 bases sitting between them. The length of the CDR3 is 16 residues. Germline V gene lookup returns CDR1 MGHRA and CDR2 YSYEKL.

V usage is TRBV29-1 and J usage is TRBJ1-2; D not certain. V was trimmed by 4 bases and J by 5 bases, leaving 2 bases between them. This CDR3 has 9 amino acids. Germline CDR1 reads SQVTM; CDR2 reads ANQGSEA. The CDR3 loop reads CSVGYGYTF. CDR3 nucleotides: TGCAGCGTTGGATATGGCTACACCTTC.